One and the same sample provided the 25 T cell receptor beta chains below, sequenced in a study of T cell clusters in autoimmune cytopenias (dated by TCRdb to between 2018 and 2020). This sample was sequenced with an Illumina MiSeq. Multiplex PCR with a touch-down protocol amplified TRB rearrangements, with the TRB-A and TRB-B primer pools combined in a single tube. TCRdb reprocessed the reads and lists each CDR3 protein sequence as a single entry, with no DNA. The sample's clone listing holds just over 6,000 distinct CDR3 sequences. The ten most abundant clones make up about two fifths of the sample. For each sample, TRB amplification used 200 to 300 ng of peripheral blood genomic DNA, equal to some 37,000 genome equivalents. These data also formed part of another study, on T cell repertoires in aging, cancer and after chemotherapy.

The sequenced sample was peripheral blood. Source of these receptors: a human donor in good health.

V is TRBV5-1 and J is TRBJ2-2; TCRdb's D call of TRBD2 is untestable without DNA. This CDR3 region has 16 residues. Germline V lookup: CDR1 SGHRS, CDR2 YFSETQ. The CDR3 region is CASSLASGPSAGELFF.

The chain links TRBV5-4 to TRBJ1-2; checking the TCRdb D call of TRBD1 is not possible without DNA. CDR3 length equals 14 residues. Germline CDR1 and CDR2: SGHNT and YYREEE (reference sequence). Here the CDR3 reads CASSLARRGDGYTF.

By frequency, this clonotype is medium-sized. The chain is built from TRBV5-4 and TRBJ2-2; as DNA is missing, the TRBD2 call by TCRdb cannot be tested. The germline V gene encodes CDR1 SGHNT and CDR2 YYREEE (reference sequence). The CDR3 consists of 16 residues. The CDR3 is CASSFGGRQGLGELFF.

CDR3 residues: CASSLVGAGSPLSYGYTF. V usage is TRBV5-4 and J usage is TRBJ1-2; absent DNA, TCRdb's TRBD1 call cannot be checked. The CDR3 is 18 residues long. The germline gives CDR1 SGHNT, CDR2 YYREEE (reference sequence).

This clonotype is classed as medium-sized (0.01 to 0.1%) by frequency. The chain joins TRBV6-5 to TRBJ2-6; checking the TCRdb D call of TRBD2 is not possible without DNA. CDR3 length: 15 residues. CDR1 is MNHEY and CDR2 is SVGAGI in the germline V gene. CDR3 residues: CASRVDFSGANVLTF.

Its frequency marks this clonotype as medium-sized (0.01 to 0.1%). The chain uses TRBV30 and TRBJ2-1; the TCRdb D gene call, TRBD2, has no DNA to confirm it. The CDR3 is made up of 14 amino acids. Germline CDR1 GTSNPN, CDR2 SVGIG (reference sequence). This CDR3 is CAWSGTVAYNEQFF. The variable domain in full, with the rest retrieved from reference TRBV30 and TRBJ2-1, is SQTIHQWPATLVQPVGSPLSLECTVEGTSNPNLYWYRQAAGRGLQLLFYSVGIGQISSEVPQNLSASRPQDRQFILSSKKLLLSDSGFYLCAWSGTVAYNEQFFGPGTRLTVL.

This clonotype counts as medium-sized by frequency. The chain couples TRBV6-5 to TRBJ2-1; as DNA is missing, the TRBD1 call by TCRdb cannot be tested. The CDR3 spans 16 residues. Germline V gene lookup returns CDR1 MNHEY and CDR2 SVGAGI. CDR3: CASSYGGQYTYNEQFF.

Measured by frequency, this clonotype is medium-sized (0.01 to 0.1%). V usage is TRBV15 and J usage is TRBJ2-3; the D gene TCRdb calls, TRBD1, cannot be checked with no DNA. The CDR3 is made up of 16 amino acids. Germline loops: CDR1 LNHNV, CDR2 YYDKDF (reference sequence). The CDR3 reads CATSRPPGQGIDTQYF.

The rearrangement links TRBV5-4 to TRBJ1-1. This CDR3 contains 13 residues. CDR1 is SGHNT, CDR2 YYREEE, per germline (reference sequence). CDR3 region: CASSPQMNTEAFF.

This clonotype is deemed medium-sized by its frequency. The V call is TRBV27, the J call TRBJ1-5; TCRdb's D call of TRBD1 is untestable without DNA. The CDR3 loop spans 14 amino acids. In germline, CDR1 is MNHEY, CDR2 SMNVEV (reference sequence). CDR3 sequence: CASSLNRGTQPQHF.

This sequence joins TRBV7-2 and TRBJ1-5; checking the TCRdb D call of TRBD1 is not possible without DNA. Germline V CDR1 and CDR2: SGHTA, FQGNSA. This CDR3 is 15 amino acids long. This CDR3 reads CASRIGGRGDQPQHF.

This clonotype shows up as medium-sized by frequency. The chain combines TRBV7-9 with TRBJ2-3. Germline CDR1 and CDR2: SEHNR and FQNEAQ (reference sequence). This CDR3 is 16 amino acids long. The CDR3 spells CASSKLTDTSTDTQYF.

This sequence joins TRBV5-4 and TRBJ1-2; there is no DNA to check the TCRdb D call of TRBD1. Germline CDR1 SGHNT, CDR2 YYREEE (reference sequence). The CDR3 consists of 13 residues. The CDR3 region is CASRPGQTYGYTF.

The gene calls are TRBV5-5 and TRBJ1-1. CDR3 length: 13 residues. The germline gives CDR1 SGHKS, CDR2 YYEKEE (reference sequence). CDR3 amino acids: CASSLRRNTEAFF.

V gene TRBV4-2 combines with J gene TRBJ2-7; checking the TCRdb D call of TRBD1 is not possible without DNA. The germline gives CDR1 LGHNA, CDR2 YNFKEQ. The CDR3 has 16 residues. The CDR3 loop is CASSQDIGDLTYEQYF.

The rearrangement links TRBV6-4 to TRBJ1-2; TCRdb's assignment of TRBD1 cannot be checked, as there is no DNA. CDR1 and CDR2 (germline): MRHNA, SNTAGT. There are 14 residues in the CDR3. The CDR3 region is CASSTRDRPYGYTF.

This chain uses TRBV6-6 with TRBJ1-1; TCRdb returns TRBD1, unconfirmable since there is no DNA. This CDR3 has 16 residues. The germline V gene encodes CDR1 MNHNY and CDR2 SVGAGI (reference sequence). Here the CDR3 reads CASSTDRGLSNTEAFF.

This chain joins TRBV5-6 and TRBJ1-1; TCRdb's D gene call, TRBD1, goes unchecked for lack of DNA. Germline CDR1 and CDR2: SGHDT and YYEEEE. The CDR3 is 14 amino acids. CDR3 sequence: CASSYWGGNTEAFF.

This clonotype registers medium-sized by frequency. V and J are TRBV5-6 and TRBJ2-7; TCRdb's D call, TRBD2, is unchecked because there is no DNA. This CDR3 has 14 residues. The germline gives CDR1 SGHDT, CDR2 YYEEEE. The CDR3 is CASSFLASTYEQYF.

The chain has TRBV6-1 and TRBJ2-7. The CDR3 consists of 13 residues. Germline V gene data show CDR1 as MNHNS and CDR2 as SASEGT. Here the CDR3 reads CAISPNGDYEQYF.

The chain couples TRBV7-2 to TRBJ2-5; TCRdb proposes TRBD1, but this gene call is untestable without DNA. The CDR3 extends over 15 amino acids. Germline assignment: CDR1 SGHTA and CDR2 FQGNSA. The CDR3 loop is CASSLGTGEGETQYF. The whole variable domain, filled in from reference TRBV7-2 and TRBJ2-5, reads GAGVSQSPSNKVTEKGKDVELRCDPISGHTALYWYRQSLGQGLEFLIYFQGNSAPDKSGLPSDRFSAERTGGSVSTLTIQRTQQEDSAVYLCASSLGTGEGETQYFGPGTRLLVL.

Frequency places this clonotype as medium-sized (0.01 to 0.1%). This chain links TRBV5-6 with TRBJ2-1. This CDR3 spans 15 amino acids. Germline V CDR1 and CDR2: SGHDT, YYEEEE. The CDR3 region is CASSLRMGNYNEQFF.

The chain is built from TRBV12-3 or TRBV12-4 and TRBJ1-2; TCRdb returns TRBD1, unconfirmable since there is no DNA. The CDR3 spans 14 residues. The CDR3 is CASSLKGAGYGYTF.

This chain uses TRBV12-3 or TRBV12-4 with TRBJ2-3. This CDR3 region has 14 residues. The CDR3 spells CASSQPDSTDTQYF.

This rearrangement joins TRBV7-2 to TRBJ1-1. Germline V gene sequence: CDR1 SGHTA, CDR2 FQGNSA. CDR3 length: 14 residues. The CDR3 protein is CASSPLTSSIIAFF.